The 15 T cell receptor beta chains reported below all come from one sample, sequenced in a study of blood T cell repertoires in COVID-19. The method was immunoSEQ multiplex PCR; TCRdb's version includes in-frame clones alone and lacks a portion of them. The sample contains approximately 300,000 clones, about 85% of which appear only once. Sequenced sample: peripheral blood. The source of these receptors is a human donor with COVID-19, enrolled during active disease. The donor label of this sample is uncertain.

A single count supports this clone. The chain is built from TRBV7-9 and TRBJ2-2; 7 nucleotides align to TRBD2. Germline V CDR1 and CDR2: SEHNR, FQNEAQ (reference sequence). Trimming cost V 5 bases and J 4 bases; bases outside gene matches: 7. This CDR3 is 15 amino acids long. CDR3 protein: CASSPSAGLTGELFF. Written as DNA, the CDR3 is TGTGCCAGCAGCCCATCAGCGGGACTCACCGGGGAGCTGTTTTTT.

In regard to this clone: The junction departs from germline at one end; a sequencing error may be responsible. The chain joins TRBV7-7 to TRBJ2-5; TRBD1 might be the D (5 bases). CDR3 length: 14 amino acids. CDR1 is SSHAT and CDR2 is FNYEAQ in the germline V gene (reference sequence). CDR3 coding DNA: TGTGCTAGCAGCTTAGGGGTTCGAGGAGAGACCCAGTACTTC. It codes for CASSLGVRGETQYF.

CDR3 DNA sequence: TGTGCCAGCAGTCGAAGCGGGACTAGCCTATACAATGAGCAGTTCTTC. Its protein is CASSRSGTSLYNEQFF. The rearrangement joins TRBV3-1 (or the pseudogene TRBV3-2) to TRBJ2-1; TRBD2 agrees at 9 bases. With 6 bases clipped from V and 4 bases from J, the junction kept 10 bases outside the gene matches. The CDR3 is 16 amino acids. The germline V gene encodes CDR1 LGHDT and CDR2 YNNKEL (reference sequence).

The chain carries TRBV5-6 and TRBJ1-5; 7 bases line up with TRBD1. V lost 4 bases and J lost 3; bases outside the gene matches: 10. This CDR3 is built from 16 residues. Germline V lookup: CDR1 SGHDT, CDR2 YYEEEE. CDR3 sequence: CASSLRTGGSNQPQHF. CDR3 DNA: TGTGCCAGCAGCCTACGGACAGGCGGATCCAATCAGCCCCAGCATTTT.

The DNA for the CDR3 is TGTGCCAGCAGCAAAGGGGCAATTGAAGCTTTCTTT. This translates into CASSKGAIEAFF. The chain has TRBV21-1 and TRBJ1-1; TRBD1 is the table's D call and was not checked against the DNA. TRBV21-1 is noted as a pseudogene. The CDR3 runs to 12 residues.

The genes are TRBV2 and TRBJ2-1; 8 bases align to TRBD1. J gave up 4 bases and V 6 bases, and 5 bases lay outside the gene matches. The CDR3 length is 14 residues. Germline V lookup: CDR1 SNHLY, CDR2 FYNNEI. The CDR3 bases are TGTGCCAGCAGGGCCCGGACAGGGTACAATGAGCAGTTCTTC. This encodes CASRARTGYNEQFF.

This clone was seen only once. V usage is TRBV9 and J usage is TRBJ1-1; D is unclear. The germline V and J ends were trimmed by 0 bases and 5 bases, with 11 bases remaining between them. This CDR3 spans 14 amino acids. Germline CDR1 is SGDLS and CDR2 is YYNGEE. CDR3 in amino acids: CASSVARGGTEAFF. The CDR3, as DNA: TGTGCCAGCAGCGTAGCTCGGGGAGGGACTGAAGCTTTCTTT.

The chain carries TRBV5-1 and TRBJ2-1, with TRBD2 as a possible D gene (5 bases). The V end was cut by 6 bases, the J end by 7 bases, with 20 bases between. The germline V gene encodes CDR1 SGHRS and CDR2 YFSETQ. This CDR3 spans 15 amino acids. For the CDR3, the DNA is TGCGCCAGCACTACGGCCCCCCGGACGGGGAATGAGCAGTTCTTC. Translation: CASTTAPRTGNEQFF.

The chain employs TRBV7-2 and TRBJ1-1; 11 bases line up with TRBD1. CDR3 length equals 17 residues. V lost 4 bases to trimming and J lost 3 bases; unmatched junction nucleotides: 10. CDR1 and CDR2 from the germline V gene are SGHTA and FQGNSA. CDR3 coding DNA: TGTGCCAGCAGCTACCCCTCGGGACAGGGGGGTTACACTGAAGCTTTCTTT. Its protein product is CASSYPSGQGGYTEAFF.

The chain combines TRBV7-2 with TRBJ2-5; 9 bases are a match to TRBD1. CDR1 and CDR2 from the germline V gene are SGHTA and FQGNSA. This CDR3 contains 13 residues. Trimming at V came to 6 bases and at J to 4 bases, leaving 3 bases not matched to a gene. This chain's CDR3 is CASRLTGGETQYF. In nucleotides, the CDR3 is TGTGCCAGCAGGTTGACAGGGGGAGAGACCCAGTACTTC.

The V call is TRBV12-3 or TRBV12-4, the J call TRBJ2-7, with D perhaps TRBD2 (6 bases). The length of the CDR3 is 13 residues. With 2 bases removed from V and 5 bases from J, the gap between germline ends came to 10 bases. The CDR3 DNA follows: TGTGCCAGCAGTTTAAGGGGACTGGACGAGCAGTACTTC. It specifies CASSLRGLDEQYF.

V is TRBV6-5 and J is TRBJ2-7; 9 nucleotides agree with TRBD1. The CDR3 covers 15 residues. CDR1 is MNHEY and CDR2 is SVGAGI in the germline V gene. V lost 4 bases and J lost 1; bases outside the gene matches: 5. The CDR3 protein is CASSSYGTGSYEQYF. CDR3 in DNA: TGTGCCAGCAGTTCCTACGGGACAGGGTCCTACGAGCAGTACTTC.

The rearrangement joins TRBV30 to TRBJ2-7; D is undetermined. This CDR3 region has 13 residues. Per germline, CDR1 GTSNPN and CDR2 SVGIG (reference sequence). Trimming left V 8 bases short and J 4 bases short, with 18 bases between. Written as DNA, the CDR3 is TGTGCCGGCCACACCTCTCCCAGTTACGAGCAGTACTTC. It encodes CAGHTSPSYEQYF.

This clone has just one count. This chain connects TRBV7-3 to TRBJ2-1, with TRBD1 matching over 10 bases. The CDR3 consists of 20 residues. Germline V gene data show CDR1 as SGHTA and CDR2 as FQGTGA. The V segment lost 5 bases and the J segment 7 bases; nucleotides outside the gene matches: 23. In nucleotides, the CDR3 is TGTGCCAGCAGCCCGCGACAGGGGGCGTCATGGGAGGGGGTTGCTAATGAGCAGTTCTTC. Translation gives CASSPRQGASWEGVANEQFF.

There are many counts of this clone. The V gene is TRBV5-1, the J gene TRBJ2-5; perhaps TRBD1 as D (6 bases). Between the trimmed V and J ends, which lost 4 bases and 5 bases, there was a span of 18 bases. Per the germline V gene, CDR1 is SGHRS and CDR2 is YFSETQ. This CDR3 region has 15 residues. The CDR3 loop is CASSPPGTQGETQYF. The CDR3 nucleotides are TGCGCCAGCAGCCCCCCCGGGACCCAGGGGGAGACCCAGTACTTC.